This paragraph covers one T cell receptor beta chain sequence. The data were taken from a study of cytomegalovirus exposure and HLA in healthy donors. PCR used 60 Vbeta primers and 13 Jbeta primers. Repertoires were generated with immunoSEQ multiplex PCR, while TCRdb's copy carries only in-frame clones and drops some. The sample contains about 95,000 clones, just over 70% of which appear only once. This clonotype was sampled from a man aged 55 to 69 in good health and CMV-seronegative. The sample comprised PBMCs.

The CDR3: CASSYSTKGYEQYF. Written as DNA, the CDR3 is TGTGCCAGCAGTTACTCGACTAAGGGATACGAGCAGTACTTC. The chain couples TRBV6-5 to TRBJ2-7; D perhaps matches TRBD2 (5 bases). Germline V gene data show CDR1 as MNHEY and CDR2 as SVGAGI. The CDR3 has 14 residues. The V gene lost 0 bases and the J gene lost 4 bases, with 10 bases spanning the gap.